This T cell receptor beta chain was sequenced during a study of cytomegalovirus exposure and HLA in healthy donors. Germline V CDR1 and CDR2: SGHAT, FQNNGV. CDR3 length: 15 residues. The V end was cut by 0 bases, the J end by 6 bases, with 12 bases between. The PCR contained 60 Vbeta and 13 Jbeta primers. Per the original methods: The authors later counted roughly 79 million unique TCR beta chains, 8.5 million to 13 million of them shared. Method: immunoSEQ multiplex PCR; TCRdb's copy keeps in-frame clones and lacks some. That table gives V, J and clone size, and the DNA gave D and trimming. The table has about 140,000 clones, roughly three quarters seen once; the top ten hold 3.9%.

The source is a young man in good health and CMV-seronegative. The chain recombines TRBV11-2 with TRBJ1-5; no firm D call. The specimen sequenced was PBMCs. The CDR3 is CASSLDARRAQPQHF. CDR3 DNA sequence: TGTGCCAGCAGCTTAGATGCACGGCGGGCTCAGCCCCAGCATTTT.